One and the same sample provided the 10 T cell receptor beta chains below, sequenced in a study of response to subunit inactivated influenza vaccine. TCRdb fed the RT-PCR reads into MiXCR, producing one record per CDR3 protein. This table holds hundreds of thousands of distinct CDR3 sequences, approximately 11% found once. Here the sequenced sample was PBMCs from blood, taken around seven weeks after vaccination. These receptors were taken from a man aged 50 to 60 who received an inactivated influenza vaccine.

The V gene is TRBV10-3, the J gene TRBJ2-5; 12 nucleotides line up with TRBD2. The germline CDR1 and CDR2 sequences are ENHRY and SYGVKD. The V and J ends lost 7 bases and 5 bases, in that order; junction bases with no gene match: 8. The CDR3 is made up of 15 amino acids. As DNA, the CDR3 is TGTGCCATCAAACCTAGCGGGGGGGCGGAGGAGACCCAGTACTTC. Its translation: CAIKPSGGAEETQYF.

The chain combines TRBV3-1 with TRBJ1-2, with D tentatively TRBD1 (5 bases). Germline V gene sequence: CDR1 LGHDT, CDR2 YNNKEL (reference sequence). There are 14 residues in the CDR3. Trimming shortened V by 4 bases and J by 8 bases, and 17 bases separated the two germline ends. CDR3: CASSLGAGLGGYTF. CDR3 in DNA: TGTGCCAGCAGCCTTGGGGCCGGCCTAGGGGGCTACACCTTC.

The chain employs TRBV7-8 and TRBJ1-2, with D uncertain. Looked up from germline, CDR1 is SGHVS and CDR2 is FQNEAQ. The CDR3 extends over 17 amino acids. V lost 5 bases, J lost 2 bases, and 21 bases lay in between. The CDR3 sequence is CASSQIGRAPQNYGYTF. In DNA form, the CDR3 reads TGTGCCAGCAGCCAAATTGGTCGGGCCCCCCAGAACTATGGCTACACCTTC. The full variable domain, its missing parts supplied by reference TRBV7-8 and TRBJ1-2, is GAGVSQSPRYKVAKRGQDVALRCDPISGHVSLFWYQQALGQGPEFLTYFQNEAQLDKSGLPSDRFFAERPEGSVSTLKIQRTQQEDSAVYLCASSQIGRAPQNYGYTFGSGTRLTVV.

This clonotype was seen a few times. The J gene is TRBJ2-3, the V gene TRBV7-2; 8 bases agree with TRBD2. Germline V gene lookup returns CDR1 SGHTA and CDR2 FQGNSA. This CDR3 contains 12 residues. J lost 12 bases, V lost 5 bases, and 7 bases had no gene match. Written as DNA, the CDR3 is TGTGCCAGCAGCGTAACGGGGGGGCCCCAGTATTTT. Translating gives CASSVTGGPQYF.

The chain has TRBV18 and TRBJ2-2, with D tentatively TRBD1 (7 bases). V gave up 4 bases and J gave up 3 bases, with 15 bases separating them. CDR1 and CDR2 (germline): KGHSH, LQKENI. The CDR3 covers 16 residues. The CDR3 sequence: CASSLRRGRDTGELFF. The DNA of the CDR3 is TGTGCCAGCTCACTAAGGAGGGGGCGCGACACCGGGGAGCTGTTTTTT.

The genes are TRBV5-1 and TRBJ2-3; the match to TRBD2 covers 11 bases. CDR3 length: 15 residues. Germline CDR1 is SGHRS and CDR2 is YFSETQ. Trimming took 6 bases from V and 2 from J; bases not matched to a gene: 5. In DNA, the CDR3 is TGCGCCAGCATGACTAGCGGGGACAACACAGATACGCAGTATTTT. It codes for CASMTSGDNTDTQYF.

Worth noting for this clonotype: A much larger clonotype is one base distant, so this may be a read error. V gene TRBV10-3 combines with J gene TRBJ1-2, with no clear D. CDR3 size: 14 residues. Trimming took off 4 bases at V and 3 bases at J, with 12 bases between the two ends. Per germline, CDR1 ENHRY and CDR2 SYGVKD. CDR3 sequence (DNA): TGTGCCATCAGTGGGAACGGGTCTGACTATGGCTACACCTTC. Its translation: CAISGNGSDYGYTF.

This clonotype was observed a handful of times. The chain recombines TRBV12-3 or TRBV12-4 with TRBJ1-2; weak D call: TRBD1 (6 bases). V lost 2 bases to trimming and J lost 3 bases, with 19 bases between them. The CDR3 sequence is 17 residues long. CDR3 residues: CASSLIIRGARDYGYTF. Here the CDR3 DNA reads TGTGCCAGCAGTTTAATAATTAGGGGGGCCAGAGACTATGGCTACACCTTC.

Only a few counts were recorded for this clonotype. The CDR3 reads CASGSGQASYEQYF. Here the CDR3 DNA reads TGTGCCAGCGGAAGCGGACAGGCCTCCTACGAGCAGTACTTC. The gene calls are TRBV12-3 or TRBV12-4 and TRBJ2-7; 7 bases are a match to TRBD1. V shed 8 bases, J shed 0 bases, and the junction held 7 bases outside the gene matches. The CDR3 is 14 amino acids.

The chain couples TRBV7-9 to TRBJ2-7; D uncertain. The length of the CDR3 is 14 residues. Germline loops: CDR1 SEHNR, CDR2 FQNEAQ (reference sequence). Trimming stripped 4 bases from V and 2 bases from J, with 12 bases between. CDR3 coding DNA: TGTGCCAGCAGCTCATCTAAAGGGACCTACGAGCAGTACTTC. Protein sequence: CASSSSKGTYEQYF.